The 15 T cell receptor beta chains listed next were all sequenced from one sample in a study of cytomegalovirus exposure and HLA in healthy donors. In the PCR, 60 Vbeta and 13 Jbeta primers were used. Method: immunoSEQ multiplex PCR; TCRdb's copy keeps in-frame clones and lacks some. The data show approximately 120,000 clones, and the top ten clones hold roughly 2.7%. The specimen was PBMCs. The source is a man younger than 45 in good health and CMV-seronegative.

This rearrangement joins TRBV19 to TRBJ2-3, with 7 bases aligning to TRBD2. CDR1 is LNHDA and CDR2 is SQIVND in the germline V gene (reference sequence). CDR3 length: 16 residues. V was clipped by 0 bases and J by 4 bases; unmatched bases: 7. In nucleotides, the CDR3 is TGTGCCAGTAGTATAGAAGACGGGAGGAAGCCAGATACGCAGTATTTT. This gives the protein CASSIEDGRKPDTQYF. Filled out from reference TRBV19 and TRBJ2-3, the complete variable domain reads DGGITQSPKYLFRKEGQNVTLSCEQNLNHDAMYWYRQDPGQGLRLIYYSQIVNDFQKGDIAEGYSVSREKKESFPLTVTSAQKNPTAFYLCASSIEDGRKPDTQYFGPGTRLTVL.

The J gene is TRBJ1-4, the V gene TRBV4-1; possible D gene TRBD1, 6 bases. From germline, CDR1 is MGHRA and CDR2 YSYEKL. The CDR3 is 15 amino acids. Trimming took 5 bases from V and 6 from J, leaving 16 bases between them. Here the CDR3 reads CASSSAGGADEKLFF. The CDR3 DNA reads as TGCGCCAGCAGCTCAGCGGGGGGGGCTGATGAAAAACTGTTTTTT.

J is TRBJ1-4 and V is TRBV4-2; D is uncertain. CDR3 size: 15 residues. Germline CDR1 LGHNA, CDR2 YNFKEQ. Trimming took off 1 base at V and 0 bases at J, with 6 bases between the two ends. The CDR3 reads CASSQVPATNEKLFF. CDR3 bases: TGTGCCAGCAGCCAAGTCCCTGCAACTAATGAAAAACTGTTTTTT.

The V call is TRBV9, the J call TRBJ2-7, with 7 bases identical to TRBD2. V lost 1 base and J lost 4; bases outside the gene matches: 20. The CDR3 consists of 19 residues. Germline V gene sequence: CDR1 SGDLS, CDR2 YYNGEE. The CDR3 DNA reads TGTGCCAGCAGCGTATTCCCCTATCGGGTGGGAGGGCCGATTTACGAGCAGTACTTC. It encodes CASSVFPYRVGGPIYEQYF.

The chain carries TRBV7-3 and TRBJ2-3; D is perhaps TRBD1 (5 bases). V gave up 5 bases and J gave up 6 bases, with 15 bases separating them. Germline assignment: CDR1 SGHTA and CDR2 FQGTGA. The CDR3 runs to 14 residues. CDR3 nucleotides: TGTGCCAGCAGCCTAGGTGGCGCAGGGGATACGCAGTATTTT. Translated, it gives CASSLGGAGDTQYF.

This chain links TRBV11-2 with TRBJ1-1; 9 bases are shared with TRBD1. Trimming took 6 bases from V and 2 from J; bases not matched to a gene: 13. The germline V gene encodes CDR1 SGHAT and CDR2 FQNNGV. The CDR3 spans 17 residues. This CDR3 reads CASRRPGQGRRNTEAFF. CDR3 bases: TGTGCCAGCAGGCGACCGGGACAGGGTAGGAGAAACACTGAAGCTTTCTTT.

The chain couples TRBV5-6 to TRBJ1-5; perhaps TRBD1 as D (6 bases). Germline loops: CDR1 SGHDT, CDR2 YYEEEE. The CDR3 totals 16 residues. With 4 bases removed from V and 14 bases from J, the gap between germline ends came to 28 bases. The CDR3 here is CASSPNGGAPFQPEHF. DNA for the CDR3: TGTGCCAGCAGCCCCAATGGGGGGGCACCGTTCCAGCCGGAGCATTTT.

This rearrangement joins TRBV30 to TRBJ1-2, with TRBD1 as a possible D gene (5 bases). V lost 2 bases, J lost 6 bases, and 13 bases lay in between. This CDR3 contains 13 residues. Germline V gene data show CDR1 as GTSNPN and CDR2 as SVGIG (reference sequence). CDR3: CAWSRRGTDGYTF. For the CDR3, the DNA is TGTGCCTGGAGTCGGAGGGGCACGGATGGCTACACCTTC. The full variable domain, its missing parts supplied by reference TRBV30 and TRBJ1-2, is SQTIHQWPATLVQPVGSPLSLECTVEGTSNPNLYWYRQAAGRGLQLLFYSVGIGQISSEVPQNLSASRPQDRQFILSSKKLLLSDSGFYLCAWSRRGTDGYTFGSGTRLTVV.

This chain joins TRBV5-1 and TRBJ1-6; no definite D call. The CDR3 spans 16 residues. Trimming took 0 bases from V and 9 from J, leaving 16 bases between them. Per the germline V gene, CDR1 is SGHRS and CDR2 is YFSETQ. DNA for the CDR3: TGCGCCAGCAGCTTGGCCTTCTCGGGGAATGGTTCACCCCTCCACTTT. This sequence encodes CASSLAFSGNGSPLHF.

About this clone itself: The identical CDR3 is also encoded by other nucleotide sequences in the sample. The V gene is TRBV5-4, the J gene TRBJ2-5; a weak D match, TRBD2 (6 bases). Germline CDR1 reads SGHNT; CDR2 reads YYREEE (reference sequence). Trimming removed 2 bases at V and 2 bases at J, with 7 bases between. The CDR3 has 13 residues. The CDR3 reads CASSLRGQETQYF. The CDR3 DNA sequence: TGTGCCAGCAGCTTACGGGGGCAAGAGACCCAGTACTTC.

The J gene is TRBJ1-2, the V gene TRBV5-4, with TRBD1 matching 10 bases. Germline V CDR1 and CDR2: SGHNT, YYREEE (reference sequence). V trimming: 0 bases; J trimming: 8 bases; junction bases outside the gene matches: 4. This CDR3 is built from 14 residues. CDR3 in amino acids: CASSLVGQGEGYTF. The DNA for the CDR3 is TGTGCCAGCAGCTTGGTTGGACAGGGGGAGGGCTACACCTTC.

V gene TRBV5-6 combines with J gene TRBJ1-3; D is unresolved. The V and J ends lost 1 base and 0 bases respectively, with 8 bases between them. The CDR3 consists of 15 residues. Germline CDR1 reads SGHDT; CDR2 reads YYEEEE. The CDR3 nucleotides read TGTGCCAGCAGCTTGTTGTCTAGCTCTGGAAACACCATATATTTT. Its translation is CASSLLSSSGNTIYF.

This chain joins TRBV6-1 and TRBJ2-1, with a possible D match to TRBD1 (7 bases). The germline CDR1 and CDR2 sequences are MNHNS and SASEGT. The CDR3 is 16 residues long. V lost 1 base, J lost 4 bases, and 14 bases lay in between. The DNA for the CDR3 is TGTGCCAGCAGTGAAGAGAAGGGGGCGGGGTACAATGAGCAGTTCTTC. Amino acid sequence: CASSEEKGAGYNEQFF.

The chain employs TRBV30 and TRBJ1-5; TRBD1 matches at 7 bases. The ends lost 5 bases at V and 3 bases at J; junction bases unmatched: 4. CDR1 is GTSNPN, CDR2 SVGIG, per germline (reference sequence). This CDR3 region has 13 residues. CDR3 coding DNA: TGTGCCTGGGGACAGGACGACAATCAGCCCCAGCATTTT. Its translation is CAWGQDDNQPQHF.

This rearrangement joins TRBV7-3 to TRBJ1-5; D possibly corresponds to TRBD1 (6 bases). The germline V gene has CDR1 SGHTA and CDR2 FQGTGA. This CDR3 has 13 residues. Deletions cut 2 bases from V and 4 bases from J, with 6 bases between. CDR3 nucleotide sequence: TGTGCCAGCAGCTTACAGGGGAATCAGCCCCAGCATTTT. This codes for CASSLQGNQPQHF.